These 6 T cell receptor beta chains share one sample of origin, sequenced in a study of CD8+ T cells in alopecia areata. Treatment described: oral pan-JAK inhibitor, 5-10 mg twice daily. Following extraction, RNA underwent reverse transcription to cDNA, which served as the sequencing template. Produced via immunoSEQ multiplex PCR; TCRdb's table is partial and in-frame only. The table has 100,000 to 120,000 clones, roughly three fifths seen once. Sequenced here: CD4+ T cells sorted from blood, sampled at week 24, from a patient treated with tofacitinib. The origin of the receptors is a human donor with alopecia areata.

J is TRBJ2-7 and V is TRBV11-2; 8 bases align to TRBD1. From germline, CDR1 is SGHAT and CDR2 FQNNGV. V lost 5 bases, J lost 5 bases, and 11 bases stayed unmatched. The CDR3 has 15 residues. In nucleotides, the CDR3 is TGTGCCAGCAGCCTTCGACGGACAGGGTACCACGAGCAGTACTTC. Translated, it gives CASSLRRTGYHEQYF.

This chain uses TRBV29-1 with TRBJ2-1, with 8 bases aligning to TRBD1. The CDR3 is 13 amino acids. The germline V gene encodes CDR1 SQVTM and CDR2 ANQGSEA. J was trimmed by 5 bases and V by 7 bases; bases with no gene match: 7. The CDR3 protein is CSASDRANNEQFF. CDR3 DNA: TGCAGCGCCTCGGACAGGGCTAACAATGAGCAGTTCTTC.

This clone was counted only a few times. The V call is TRBV27, the J call TRBJ2-7, with D possibly called TRBD1 or TRBD2 (5 bases each). CDR1 is MNHEY and CDR2 is SMNVEV in the germline V gene (reference sequence). CDR3 size: 13 residues. V lost 4 bases to trimming and J lost 3 bases, with 10 bases between them. In nucleotides, the CDR3 is TGTGCCAGCAGTTCAGGGACCTACTACGAGCAGTACTTC. It encodes CASSSGTYYEQYF.

The chain employs TRBV25-1 and TRBJ2-3; TRBD2 agrees at 9 bases. Germline V gives CDR1 MGHDK, CDR2 SYGVNS. Unmatched junction bases numbered 10, after V lost 7 bases and J lost 2 bases. The length of the CDR3 is 16 residues. In nucleotides, the CDR3 is TGTGCCAGCATTGGCGGGCTAGCGGGGCTCACAGATACGCAGTATTTT. The encoded protein is CASIGGLAGLTDTQYF. The complete variable domain, with remaining parts taken from reference TRBV25-1 and TRBJ2-3, reads EADIYQTPRYLVIGTGKKITLECSQTMGHDKMYWYQQDPGMELHLIHYSYGVNSTEKGDLSSESTVSRIRTEHFPLTLESARPSHTSQYLCASIGGLAGLTDTQYFGPGTRLTVL.

J is TRBJ2-5 and V is TRBV29-1; maybe TRBD1 (6 bases). The CDR3 length is 12 residues. The V end lost 6 bases, the J end lost 5 bases, and 13 bases lay between the germline ends. Per the germline V gene, CDR1 is SQVTM and CDR2 is ANQGSEA. CDR3 coding DNA: TGCAGCGTGGGGGCAGGACCGGAGACCCAGTACTTC. Protein: CSVGAGPETQYF.

The chain combines TRBV4-1 with TRBJ1-3; D call uncertain. The CDR3 length is 16 residues. V was trimmed by 0 bases and J by 1 base, leaving 10 bases between them. Germline assignment: CDR1 MGHRA and CDR2 YSYEKL. CDR3 DNA sequence: TGCGCCAGCAGCCAAGAAAGGCGTAGGTCTGGAAACACCATATATTTT. It specifies CASSQERRRSGNTIYF.